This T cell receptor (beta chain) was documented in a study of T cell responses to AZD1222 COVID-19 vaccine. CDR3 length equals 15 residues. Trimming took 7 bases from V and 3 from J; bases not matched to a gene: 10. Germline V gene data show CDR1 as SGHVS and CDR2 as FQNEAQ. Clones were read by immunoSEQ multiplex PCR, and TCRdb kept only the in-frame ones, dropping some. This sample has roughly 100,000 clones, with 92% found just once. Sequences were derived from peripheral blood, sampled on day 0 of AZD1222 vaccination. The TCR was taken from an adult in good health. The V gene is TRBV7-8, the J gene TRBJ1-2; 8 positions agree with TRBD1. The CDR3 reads CASNTGTGNHYGYTF. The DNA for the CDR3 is TGTGCCAGCAACACCGGGACAGGCAACCACTATGGCTACACCTTC. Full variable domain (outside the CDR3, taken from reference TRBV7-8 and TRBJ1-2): GAGVSQSPRYKVAKRGQDVALRCDPISGHVSLFWYQQALGQGPEFLTYFQNEAQLDKSGLPSDRFFAERPEGSVSTLKIQRTQQEDSAVYLCASNTGTGNHYGYTFGSGTRLTVV.